This is a list of T cell receptor beta chains from one sample in a study of blood T cell repertoires in COVID-19. Sequencing was performed with immunoSEQ multiplex PCR; in TCRdb, only in-frame clones are kept and a portion is missing. The repertoire holds 100,000 to 150,000 clones, with around 74% as singletons. Sequencing was performed on peripheral blood. These receptor sequences come from a man aged 60 to 69 with acute or convalescent COVID-19. Both conserved end residues are part of each CDR3. D genes are given only for firm matches. A clone size is listed for some rows: how often the clone was seen (once, few, many), or a class if it is expanded.

CDR3: CASSEAWTATYEQYF
DNA: TGTGCCAGCAGTGAAGCATGGACAGCAACCTACGAGCAGTACTTC
D: NA
J: TRBJ2-7
V: TRBV6-1
size: NA

CDR3: CASSDLRLGGPKNIQYF
DNA: TGTGCCAGCAGTGATTTAAGACTAGGGGGCCCCAAAAACATTCAGTACTTC
D: NA
J: TRBJ2-4
V: TRBV6-1
size: NA

CDR3: CASRGSGTSGSYEQYF
DNA: TGTGCCAGCAGGGGTTCCGGGACTAGCGGTTCCTACGAGCAGTACTTC
D: TRBD2
J: TRBJ2-7
V: TRBV7-2
size: NA

CDR3: CAWSRVPNTEAFF
DNA: TGTGCCTGGAGCCGCGTACCTAACACTGAAGCTTTCTTT
D: NA
J: TRBJ1-1
V: TRBV30
size: NA

CDR3: CASSARDRVFEGQETQYF
DNA: TGTGCCAGCAGCGCCCGGGACAGGGTTTTTGAGGGCCAAGAGACCCAGTACTTC
D: TRBD1
J: TRBJ2-5
V: TRBV11-3
size: NA

CDR3: CASSPYTLGQGAREQYF
DNA: TGTGCCAGCTCACCCTACACCCTAGGACAGGGGGCGAGGGAGCAGTACTTC
D: TRBD1
J: TRBJ2-7
V: TRBV18
size: NA

CDR3: CASSFQGGIEETQYF
DNA: TGCGCCAGCAGCTTCCAGGGGGGAATCGAGGAGACCCAGTACTTC
D: NA
J: TRBJ2-5
V: TRBV5-1
size: NA

CDR3: CASKNRDRESSGYTF
DNA: TGTGCCAGCAAGAATCGGGACAGGGAATCTTCAGGCTACACCTTC
D: TRBD1
J: TRBJ1-2
V: TRBV6-5
size: NA

CDR3: CASGLGLQGATDTQYF
DNA: TGTGCTAGTGGTTTGGGACTACAGGGGGCAACCGATACGCAGTATTTT
D: TRBD1
J: TRBJ2-3
V: TRBV12-5
size: few

CDR3: CASSVSAHGEQYF
DNA: TGTGCCAGTAGTGTCTCTGCCCACGGCGAGCAGTACTTC
D: NA
J: TRBJ2-7
V: TRBV19
size: NA

CDR3: CASTSGGRTEAFF
DNA: TGTGCCAGCACTTCGGGGGGCCGGACTGAAGCTTTCTTT
D: NA
J: TRBJ1-1
V: TRBV12-3/TRBV12-4
size: NA

CDR3: CASIEREGSSYEQYF
DNA: TGTGCCAGCATCGAGCGGGAGGGGAGCTCCTACGAGCAGTACTTC
D: TRBD2
J: TRBJ2-7
V: TRBV6-5
size: NA

CDR3: CASSPLQGRVNEQFF
DNA: TGTGCCAGCAGTCCCCTCCAAGGGAGGGTCAATGAGCAGTTCTTC
D: TRBD2
J: TRBJ2-1
V: TRBV27
size: NA

CDR3: CATGSGATDTQYF
DNA: TGTGCCACCGGTAGCGGGGCAACAGATACGCAGTATTTT
D: TRBD2
J: TRBJ2-3
V: TRBV24-1
size: NA

CDR3: CASSLVTGERRNTEAFF
DNA: TGTGCCAGCAGCTTGGTGACAGGGGAGCGAAGGAACACTGAAGCTTTCTTT
D: TRBD1
J: TRBJ1-1
V: TRBV5-6
size: NA

CDR3: CAWRTSGSTGELFF
DNA: TGTGCCTGGAGAACCAGCGGGTCCACCGGGGAGCTGTTTTTT
D: NA
J: TRBJ2-2
V: TRBV30
size: NA

CDR3: CASSAGQGVSNEQFF
DNA: TGTGCCAGCAGCGCGGGACAGGGGGTCTCCAATGAGCAGTTCTTC
D: TRBD1
J: TRBJ2-1
V: TRBV6-5
size: once

CDR3: CASSTGTSGSQFF
DNA: TGTGCCAGCAGCACCGGGACTAGCGGGTCGCAGTTCTTC
D: TRBD2
J: TRBJ2-1
V: TRBV11-3
size: NA

CDR3: CASSIPGQGAGTEAFF
DNA: TGTGCCAGCAGTATACCGGGACAGGGGGCCGGTACTGAAGCTTTCTTT
D: TRBD1
J: TRBJ1-1
V: TRBV28
size: once

CDR3: CASSVTGTGGYEKLFF
DNA: TGTGCCAGCAGCGTAACCGGGACAGGGGGATACGAAAAACTGTTTTTT
D: TRBD1
J: TRBJ1-4
V: TRBV9
size: NA

CDR3: CASSVEDTGTDTQYF
DNA: TGTGCCAGCAGCGTAGAGGATACAGGCACAGATACGCAGTATTTT
D: NA
J: TRBJ2-3
V: TRBV9
size: once

CDR3: CASNYYNEQFF
DNA: TGTGCCAGCAATTACTACAATGAGCAGTTCTTC
D: NA
J: TRBJ2-1
V: TRBV2
size: NA

CDR3: CASSTGTAGREQYF
DNA: TGTGCCAGCAGCACTGGGACAGCGGGCCGGGAGCAGTACTTC
D: NA
J: TRBJ2-7
V: TRBV5-5
size: few

CDR3: CASSPGGRRGNYGYTF
DNA: TGTGCCAGCAGCCCCGGTGGTCGTAGGGGAAACTATGGCTACACCTTC
D: NA
J: TRBJ1-2
V: TRBV7-6
size: NA

CDR3: CASSQAGLNTEAFF
DNA: TGTGCCAGCAGCCAAGCAGGGCTGAACACTGAAGCTTTCTTT
D: NA
J: TRBJ1-1
V: TRBV14
size: NA

CDR3: CASSVDEFLNNEQFF
DNA: TGTGCCAGCAGCGTAGACGAGTTTTTAAACAATGAGCAGTTCTTC
D: NA
J: TRBJ2-1
V: TRBV9
size: NA

CDR3: CASSYSGTGDEQYF
DNA: TGTGCCAGCAGCTACTCCGGGACAGGGGACGAGCAGTACTTC
D: TRBD1
J: TRBJ2-7
V: TRBV7-9
size: NA

CDR3: CASTSGTGTHGYTF
DNA: TGTGCCAGTACTTCCGGGACAGGAACTCATGGCTACACCTTC
D: TRBD1
J: TRBJ1-2
V: TRBV19
size: once

CDR3: CASSLRGGSYNEQFF
DNA: TGTGCCAGCAGCTTAAGGGGAGGGTCCTACAATGAGCAGTTCTTC
D: TRBD2
J: TRBJ2-1
V: TRBV7-9
size: few

CDR3: CAWSHGGDCTF
DNA: TGTGCCTGGAGTCACGGGGGGGATTGCACCTTC
D: NA
J: TRBJ1-2
V: TRBV30
size: NA

CDR3: CASSLTAGSYGYTF
DNA: TGTGCCAGCAGCTTAACTGCGGGTTCCTATGGCTACACCTTC
D: NA
J: TRBJ1-2
V: TRBV11-3
size: NA

CDR3: CASSAVGGGSYGYTF
DNA: TGCGCCAGCAGCGCGGTTGGCGGAGGTTCTTATGGCTACACCTTC
D: NA
J: TRBJ1-2
V: TRBV5-1
size: NA

CDR3: CASSARYFTSGSINEQFF
DNA: TGTGCCAGTAGTGCGCGATACTTTACTAGCGGGTCGATCAATGAGCAGTTCTTC
D: TRBD2
J: TRBJ2-1
V: TRBV19
size: few

CDR3: CAWSMGLISGNTIYF
DNA: TGTGCCTGGAGTATGGGGCTGATCTCTGGAAACACCATATATTTT
D: NA
J: TRBJ1-3
V: TRBV30
size: few

CDR3: CASSQDGGASLNTEAFF
DNA: TGTGCCAGCAGCCAGGACGGGGGGGCCTCTTTGAACACTGAAGCTTTCTTT
D: NA
J: TRBJ1-1
V: TRBV7-3
size: NA

CDR3: CASSLRTSGNKTQYF
DNA: TGTGCCAGCAGCCTTAGGACTAGCGGAAACAAGACCCAGTACTTC
D: TRBD2
J: TRBJ2-5
V: TRBV13
size: NA

CDR3: CASSYVGLRDDEQFF
DNA: TGTGCCAGCAGTTACGTGGGACTACGGGACGATGAGCAGTTCTTC
D: TRBD2
J: TRBJ2-1
V: TRBV6-5
size: few

CDR3: CASNVGGGVGYGYTF
DNA: TGTGCCAGTAATGTTGGTGGGGGCGTAGGCTATGGCTACACCTTC
D: NA
J: TRBJ1-2
V: TRBV19
size: NA

CDR3: CAWTQGTGAAPQHF
DNA: TGTGCCTGGACCCAGGGGACAGGGGCCGCTCCCCAGCATTTT
D: TRBD1
J: TRBJ1-5
V: TRBV30
size: NA

CDR3: CASSLGTGNDAFF
DNA: TGTGCCAGCAGTTTGGGGACAGGGAATGACGCTTTCTTT
D: TRBD1
J: TRBJ1-1
V: TRBV27
size: NA

CDR3: CASSPNQGNEQFF
DNA: TGTGCCAGCAGTCCGAATCAGGGAAATGAGCAGTTCTTC
D: NA
J: TRBJ2-1
V: TRBV27
size: NA

CDR3: CASSAGQYEAFF
DNA: TGTGCCAGCAGCGCTGGACAGTATGAAGCTTTCTTT
D: NA
J: TRBJ1-1
V: TRBV12-3/TRBV12-4
size: few

CDR3: CASSLYRGDGYTF
DNA: TGTGCCAGCAGCCTATACAGGGGGGATGGCTACACCTTC
D: TRBD1
J: TRBJ1-2
V: TRBV5-6
size: NA

CDR3: CASGFMGVTNYGYTF
DNA: TGTGCCAGCGGGTTCATGGGAGTCACTAACTATGGCTACACCTTC
D: NA
J: TRBJ1-2
V: TRBV27
size: NA

CDR3: CASSPARREYNEQFF
DNA: TGTGCCAGCTCACCAGCCAGACGGGAATACAATGAGCAGTTCTTC
D: NA
J: TRBJ2-1
V: TRBV18
size: few

CDR3: CSASGGQNNQPQHF
DNA: TGCAGTGCTAGTGGAGGGCAAAACAATCAGCCCCAGCATTTT
D: NA
J: TRBJ1-5
V: TRBV20-1
size: NA

CDR3: CASSSIAGGPTDTQYF
DNA: TGTGCCAGCAGTTCTATAGCGGGGGGGCCCACAGATACGCAGTATTTT
D: TRBD2
J: TRBJ2-3
V: TRBV6-5
size: NA

CDR3: CASSDRTGEKLFF
DNA: TGTGCCAGCAGCGACCGGACAGGGGAAAAACTGTTTTTT
D: TRBD1
J: TRBJ1-4
V: TRBV11-2
size: few

CDR3: CASSLVGEGLLGNEQFF
DNA: TGTGCCAGCAGCTTAGTAGGCGAGGGACTTTTGGGCAATGAGCAGTTCTTC
D: NA
J: TRBJ2-1
V: TRBV7-2
size: few

CDR3: CASSQLDRNTEAFF
DNA: TGTGCCAGCAGCCAATTGGACAGGAACACTGAAGCTTTCTTT
D: NA
J: TRBJ1-1
V: TRBV4-2
size: NA

CDR3: CASSEQGSDTQYF
DNA: TGTGCCAGCAGTGAACAGGGATCAGATACGCAGTATTTT
D: NA
J: TRBJ2-3
V: TRBV6-4
size: NA

CDR3: CASSLSGRNNNEQFF
DNA: TGTGCCAGCAGCTTGAGCGGGAGGAATAACAATGAGCAGTTCTTC
D: TRBD2
J: TRBJ2-1
V: TRBV7-3
size: once

CDR3: CATRHPIYGYTF
DNA: TGTGCCACCAGACACCCCATCTATGGCTACACCTTC
D: NA
J: TRBJ1-2
V: TRBV24-1
size: NA

CDR3: CASSPWTGTNYGYTF
DNA: TGTGCCAGCAGCCCTTGGACGGGGACTAACTATGGCTACACCTTC
D: NA
J: TRBJ1-2
V: TRBV7-9
size: NA

CDR3: CASSKTGGGDYGYTF
DNA: TGTGCCAGCAGTAAAACAGGGGGCGGCGACTATGGCTACACCTTC
D: TRBD1
J: TRBJ1-2
V: TRBV6-5
size: few

CDR3: CASRPGTGVYEQYF
DNA: TGCGCCAGCAGACCCGGGACAGGGGTCTACGAGCAGTACTTC
D: TRBD1
J: TRBJ2-7
V: TRBV5-1
size: NA

CDR3: CASSLVGTQSNYGYTF
DNA: TGCGCCAGCAGCTTGGTAGGGACACAATCTAACTATGGCTACACCTTC
D: NA
J: TRBJ1-2
V: TRBV5-1
size: NA

CDR3: CASRETGYYGYTF
DNA: TGTGCCAGCAGGGAGACAGGGTACTATGGCTACACCTTC
D: TRBD1
J: TRBJ1-2
V: TRBV6-5
size: NA

CDR3: CASSQETNPQQYF
DNA: TGCGCCAGCAGCCAAGAAACTAATCCCCAGCAGTATTTT
D: NA
J: TRBJ2-3
V: TRBV4-1
size: NA